This T cell receptor (beta chain) stems from a study of T cells in Graves' hyperthyroidism and ophthalmopathy. General study results and limits: Ophthalmopathy was told apart from stable hyperthyroidism by a 13 V-J model.

Many counts were recorded for this clonotype. Its antigen remains unidentified. The CDR3 regions of TCR beta were amplified from RNA transcripts. RT-PCR in the first round (using the HTBI primer set) targeted the TCR CDR3. TCRdb redid the calling of the multiplex PCR reads with MiXCR, one entry per CDR3 protein. This sample has roughly 740,000 distinct CDR3 sequences; less than 20% occur once, and the top ten carry over 7.5%. From germline, CDR1 is LNHNV and CDR2 YYDKDF (reference sequence). CDR3 length: 15 residues. Trimming took 4 bases from V and 0 from J; bases not matched to a gene: 5. The V call is TRBV15, the J call TRBJ1-1; 7 bases fit TRBD1. The sequence was collected from a man younger than 35 with Graves' hyperthyroidism. Material: blood. CDR3 sequence reads: CATSTPTGLNTEAFF. The CDR3 DNA reads as TGTGCCACCAGCACCCCGACAGGGTTGAACACTGAAGCTTTCTTT.